The following is a T cell receptor beta chain sequence with its context. This sample stems from a study of OX40 agonist ivuxolimab in advanced cancers. A history of autoimmune disease or systemic immunosuppression excluded patients. The V and J ends lost 3 bases and 3 bases respectively, with 18 bases between them. CDR1 and CDR2 from the germline V gene are MDHEN and SYDVKM. The CDR3 is 18 amino acids. Some clones are missing from TCRdb's copy, which holds only in-frame ones; the method was immunoSEQ multiplex PCR. The repertoire holds fewer than 85,000 clones, with about nine tenths as singletons. This material consisted of CD4+ or CD8+ T cells sorted from blood, taken in a trial of the OX40 agonist ivuxolimab. This TCR was sampled from an adult with an advanced solid tumor such as melanoma, head and neck, liver or kidney cancer. The chain links TRBV28 to TRBJ2-6, with D possibly TRBD2 on 6 matching bases. CDR3 nucleotide sequence: TGTGCCAGCAGTTTGGGGGACTTTCCCTTAGGTGGGGCCAACGTCCTGACTTTC. Translated, it gives CASSLGDFPLGGANVLTF.